A selection of T cell receptor beta chains follows, all from one sample in a study of blood T cell repertoires in COVID-19. The repertoire was sequenced with immunoSEQ multiplex PCR; TCRdb's copy has only in-frame clones and lacks some. The profile shows roughly 350,000 clones, around 84% of them singletons. Sequenced sample: peripheral blood. All receptors derive from a woman younger than 30 with acute or convalescent COVID-19. Each CDR3 is given with its conserved first and last residue. Each record gives: J gene, V gene, clone size, CDR3 protein. The listing skips clone size in some rows; elsewhere it reads once, few, many or a size class.

>TRBJ2-3|TRBV11-2|-
CASSLQPGGALDTQYF
>TRBJ1-6|TRBV19|-
CASSISWTGGSPLHF
>TRBJ1-1|TRBV5-1|-
CASSLAQTGNTEAFF
>TRBJ2-1|TRBV6-2/TRBV6-3|-
CASSFASGSYNEQFF
>TRBJ1-6|TRBV10-3|-
CAISEQDNSPLHF
>TRBJ2-1|TRBV24-1|-
CATSATGEMDEQFF
>TRBJ2-7|TRBV2|once
CASSELRTISYEQYF
>TRBJ2-1|TRBV19|-
CASTTTNYNEQFF
>TRBJ1-1|TRBV2|-
CASSVDPRYTEAFF
>TRBJ2-7|TRBV5-4|-
CASSLGQADEQYF
>TRBJ1-1|TRBV9|-
CASSVMGSREAFF
>TRBJ2-7|TRBV23-1|-
CASSPPRPDRSYEQYF
>TRBJ2-7|TRBV19|-
CASEETGNNGYYEQYF
>TRBJ2-5|TRBV20-1|-
CSAKAEETQYF
>TRBJ1-2|TRBV6-5|-
CASRIRGQNYGYTF
>TRBJ2-1|TRBV12-3/TRBV12-4|-
CASSPGGLNEQFF
>TRBJ2-3|TRBV30|-
CAWMGLWGPDTQYF
>TRBJ2-7|TRBV6-5|-
CASINSGGNYEQYF
>TRBJ2-7|TRBV6-2/TRBV6-3|-
CASSDSYEQYF
>TRBJ1-1|TRBV19|-
CASTPMGGYTEAFF
>TRBJ2-3|TRBV6-5|-
CASSYGTDPPTDTQYF
>TRBJ1-1|TRBV7-3|few
CASSLNRAGRSEAFF
>TRBJ1-2|TRBV6-1|many
CASSDLKSGNYGYTF
>TRBJ2-1|TRBV19|once
CASSIERDKYNEQFF
>TRBJ2-7|TRBV7-8|-
CASSPMVQGAVEQYF
>TRBJ2-7|TRBV28|-
CASSFTGTAYEQYF
>TRBJ2-5|TRBV2|-
CASSTISGGETQYF
>TRBJ2-7|TRBV9|-
CASSVESASSYEQYF
>TRBJ1-2|TRBV7-9|-
CASTTTGGAYGYTF
>TRBJ1-2|TRBV2|-
CASTSESGGGYTF
>TRBJ1-4|TRBV9|-
CASSVRTGDEKLFF
>TRBJ1-2|TRBV6-5|-
CASSIQGAGGYTF
>TRBJ1-2|TRBV3-1/TRBV3-2|few
CASSPLQGSSGYTF
>TRBJ1-5|TRBV30|-
CAWSAPGQGKYQPQHF
>TRBJ2-5|TRBV29-1|-
CSVERGEGEETQYF
>TRBJ2-1|TRBV7-8|once
CASSLDRTGGNEQFF
>TRBJ1-5|TRBV6-1|-
CASSEVPRGNQPQHF
>TRBJ1-5|TRBV2|few
CASGDRGNQPQHF
>TRBJ2-7|TRBV28|-
CASSPTLTGSYEQYF
>TRBJ1-2|TRBV10-3|-
CAIRQGIWDTF
>TRBJ1-1|TRBV6-1|-
CASSESRSGEAFF
>TRBJ1-1|TRBV15|-
CATSRVWRTGVNTEAFF
>TRBJ1-5|TRBV9|-
CASSAGGSNQPQHF
>TRBJ1-1|TRBV28|once
CASSRRGPEAFF
>TRBJ1-5|TRBV24-1|-
CATSDLGDGGFFSNQPQHF
>TRBJ2-2|TRBV19|-
CASSINRATGELFF
>TRBJ2-7|TRBV18|-
CASSSREDRVAEQYF
>TRBJ2-2|TRBV3-1/TRBV3-2|-
CASSQGSSRRGELFF
>TRBJ2-2|TRBV18|-
CASSPGQWNTGELFF
>TRBJ2-7|TRBV19|-
CASGVGTSPGEQYF
>TRBJ1-2|TRBV6-5|-
CASSYIEGDYGYTF
>TRBJ1-5|TRBV29-1|-
CSSSSGDGSQPQHF
>TRBJ1-1|TRBV14|-
CASSQPRTGVNTEAFF